This T cell receptor beta chain is from a study of blood T cell repertoires in COVID-19. For the study at large: PBMCs, B-cell-depleted T cells, or T cells provided the cDNA or gDNA that made up the material.

CDR1 is SGHNT, CDR2 YYREEE, per germline (reference sequence). With 3 bases removed from V and 0 bases from J, the gap between germline ends came to 2 bases. CDR3 size: 12 residues. Measured with immunoSEQ multiplex PCR; TCRdb has only the in-frame clones, and not every one. The sample lists almost 500,000 clones, roughly nine tenths seen once, with approximately 8% in the top ten. The genes are TRBV5-4 and TRBJ2-3; no definite D call. Source material: PBMCs or T cells enriched from blood (not recorded which). The TCR was taken from a woman aged 55-70 years who had recovered from COVID-19. DNA for the CDR3: TGTGCCAGCAGCTCTAGCACAGATACGCAGTATTTT. Translating gives CASSSSTDTQYF. Based on the CDR3 plus reference TRBV5-4 and TRBJ2-3, the full variable domain is ETGVTQSPTHLIKTRGQQVTLRCSSQSGHNTVSWYQQALGQGPQFIFQYYREEENGRGNFPPRFSGLQFPNYSSELNVNALELDDSALYLCASSSSTDTQYFGPGTRLTVL.